This T cell receptor (beta chain) was documented in a study of response to subunit inactivated influenza vaccine. Study results and limitations: Each seasonal flu vaccination may recruit only limited new T cells, authors suggested.

Germline lookup yields CDR1 ENHRY and CDR2 SYGVKD. The CDR3 covers 13 residues. V was cut by 10 bases and J by 6 bases, with 16 bases left in between. In TCRdb, the RT-PCR reads were re-called with MiXCR into one record per CDR3 protein. The table has about 780,000 distinct CDR3 sequences, around 20% seen once. Points on this clonotype: Its target is unknown.

This clonotype originated in a man in his forties or fifties who received an inactivated influenza vaccine. Here the sequenced sample was PBMCs from blood, taken about 5 days after vaccination. The chain carries TRBV10-3 and TRBJ2-1; TRBD2 is a possible D gene (5 bases). CDR3 amino acids: CATKQEALNEQFF. As DNA, the CDR3 is TGTGCCACCAAGCAGGAGGCCCTCAATGAGCAGTTCTTC.